This TCR beta chain was sequenced during a study of blood T cell repertoires in COVID-19. Generated by immunoSEQ multiplex PCR, the TCRdb table keeps only in-frame clones and is missing some. The sample shows about 100,000 clones, roughly nine tenths of them seen only once. Germline V gene lookup returns CDR1 SGDLS and CDR2 YYNGEE. This CDR3 has 16 amino acids. Losses at the gene ends were 4 bases for V and 4 bases for J; bases not matched to a gene: 7. This TCR came from a human donor with active COVID-19. The donor label of this sample is uncertain. The chain links TRBV9 to TRBJ2-3; 12 nucleotides align to TRBD2. The specimen was peripheral blood. In nucleotides, the CDR3 is TGTGCCAGCAGCAAAACTAGCGGGGGGCTAGCAGATACGCAGTATTTT. Translation: CASSKTSGGLADTQYF. Using reference TRBV9 and TRBJ2-3 for the parts outside the CDR3, the full variable domain is DSGVTQTPKHLITATGQRVTLRCSPRSGDLSVYWYQQSLDQGLQFLIQYYNGEERAKGNILERFSAQQFPDLHSELNLSSLELGDSALYFCASSKTSGGLADTQYFGPGTRLTVL.